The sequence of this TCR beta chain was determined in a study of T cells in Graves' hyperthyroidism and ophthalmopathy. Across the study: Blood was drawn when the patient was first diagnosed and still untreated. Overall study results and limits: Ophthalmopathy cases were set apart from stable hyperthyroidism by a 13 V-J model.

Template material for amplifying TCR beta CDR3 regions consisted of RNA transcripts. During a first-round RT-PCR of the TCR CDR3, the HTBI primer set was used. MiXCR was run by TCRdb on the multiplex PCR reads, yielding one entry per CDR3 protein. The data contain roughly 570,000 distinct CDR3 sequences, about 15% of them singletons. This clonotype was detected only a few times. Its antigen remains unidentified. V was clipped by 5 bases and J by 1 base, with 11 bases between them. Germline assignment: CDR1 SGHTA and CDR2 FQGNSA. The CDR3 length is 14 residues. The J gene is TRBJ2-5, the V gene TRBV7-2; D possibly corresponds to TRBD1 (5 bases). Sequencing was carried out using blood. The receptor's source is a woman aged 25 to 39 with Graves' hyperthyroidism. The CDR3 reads CASSAWTTQETQYF. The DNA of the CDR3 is TGTGCCAGCAGCGCCTGGACAACCCAAGAGACCCAGTACTTC.